The 8 T cell receptor beta chains below come from one sample, sequenced in a study of T cell clusters in autoimmune cytopenias. Multiplex touch-down PCR amplified TRB using TRB-A and TRB-B pools in one tube. Following a re-call of the multiplex PCR reads, TCRdb has one entry per CDR3 protein and lacks DNA. The sample has around 1,900 distinct CDR3 sequences. About 37,500 genome equivalents of blood DNA were amplified for TRB. Sequencing used peripheral blood. The receptors were gathered from a human donor with an autoimmune cytopenia or autoimmune hepatitis (not recorded which).

Considering frequency, this clonotype is medium-sized. The chain couples TRBV27 to TRBJ1-2. This CDR3 has 15 residues. CDR1 and CDR2 (germline): MNHEY, SMNVEV (reference sequence). This chain's CDR3 is CASSSLPEGGYGYTF.

This clonotype is called medium-sized based on its frequency. The CDR3 protein is CASSRTGTGAQETQYF. The J gene is TRBJ2-5, the V gene TRBV19; lacking DNA, the TRBD1 call made by TCRdb goes unchecked. The germline gives CDR1 LNHDA, CDR2 SQIVND (reference sequence). The CDR3 is 16 residues long.

Frequency places this clonotype as medium-sized. The chain uses TRBV6-2 or TRBV6-3 and TRBJ1-3; TCRdb gives TRBD1 as the D gene, but with no DNA this cannot be confirmed. The V gene's germline CDR1 is MNHEY and CDR2 SVGEGT. This CDR3 is built from 15 residues. CDR3 sequence: CASRNGRDSGNTIYF.

This clonotype registers medium-sized (0.01 to 0.1%) by frequency. V is TRBV6-1 and J is TRBJ2-7; the D gene TCRdb calls, TRBD1, cannot be checked with no DNA. The CDR3 spans 12 residues. The germline V gene encodes CDR1 MNHNS and CDR2 SASEGT. The CDR3 reads CATRTGIYEQYF.

According to its frequency, this clonotype is medium-sized. J is TRBJ2-1 and V is TRBV12-3 or TRBV12-4; TCRdb designates TRBD2, a call that cannot be tested without DNA. The CDR3 consists of 14 residues. CDR3 loop: CASSLETEAGWEFF.

In terms of frequency, this clonotype is medium-sized. This chain's CDR3 is CAIGHSYGQETQYF. The rearrangement links TRBV10-3 to TRBJ2-5; absent DNA, TCRdb's TRBD1 call cannot be checked. Germline-derived CDR1 and CDR2 are ENHRY and SYGVKD. CDR3 length equals 14 residues.

The chain has TRBV29-1 and TRBJ2-1; TCRdb's D call of TRBD2 is untestable without DNA. The CDR3 spans 14 residues. Per germline, CDR1 SQVTM and CDR2 ANQGSEA. This CDR3 is CSVELPLDAGGEVF.

The V gene is TRBV7-2, the J gene TRBJ1-5; the TCRdb call, TRBD1, lacks DNA for checking. The CDR3 spans 14 residues. Germline V lookup: CDR1 SGHTA, CDR2 FQGNSA. The CDR3 sequence is CASSLGTGVQPQHF.